What follows are 24 T cell receptor beta chains derived from one specimen sequenced in a study of shared clonotypes between healthy human individuals. The repertoire was sequenced with immunoSEQ multiplex PCR; TCRdb's copy has only in-frame clones and lacks some. Counted here are roughly 2 million clones, approximately 95% occurring once; the ten biggest clones make up about 0.13%. The material sequenced was naive CD4+ T cells sorted from blood. As to subset: CD45RA+ positively selected. These receptors were taken from a young man in good health.

The chain carries TRBV9 and TRBJ2-1; 10 bases map to TRBD1. CDR1 is SGDLS and CDR2 is YYNGEE in the germline V gene. With 4 bases clipped from V and 7 bases from J, the junction kept 8 bases outside the gene matches. The CDR3 has 15 residues. The CDR3 coding sequence is TGTGCCAGCAGCTTACGACAGGGGGCGCGGAATGAGCAGTTCTTC. Translated: CASSLRQGARNEQFF.

The rearrangement uses TRBV19 and TRBJ2-7; TRBD1 matches 9 bases. CDR1 is LNHDA and CDR2 is SQIVND in the germline V gene (reference sequence). The CDR3 has 14 amino acids. The CDR3 protein is CVTLPGQGSYEQYF. The CDR3 DNA reads TGTGTCACGCTCCCGGGACAGGGTTCCTACGAGCAGTACTTC.

V usage is TRBV7-6 and J usage is TRBJ2-7; D is ambiguous. The length of the CDR3 is 14 residues. CDR1 is SGHVS and CDR2 is FNYEAQ in the germline V gene. V shed 1 base and J shed 3 bases, with 10 bases lying between them. The CDR3 bases are TGTGCCAGCAGCTTAGGTCAACGGTTCTACGAGCAGTACTTC. Translated, it gives CASSLGQRFYEQYF.

The rearrangement uses TRBV10-3 and TRBJ2-1, with D unresolved. This CDR3 contains 11 residues. The ends were cut back, 6 bases at V and 8 bases at J, with 8 bases in the middle. The germline V gene encodes CDR1 ENHRY and CDR2 SYGVKD. CDR3 nucleotides: TGTGCCATCAGCACATACTATGAGCAGTTCTTC. It translates to CAISTYYEQFF.

This chain joins TRBV6-5 and TRBJ2-3; D remains ambiguous. CDR3 length: 12 residues. Germline assignment: CDR1 MNHEY and CDR2 SVGAGI. V lost 4 bases and J lost 2, with 4 bases in between. CDR3 coding DNA: TGTGCCAGCAGTTTGTTCACAGATACGCAGTATTTT. This translates into CASSLFTDTQYF.

The chain carries TRBV6-1 and TRBJ1-5; 9 bases align to TRBD1. Germline assignment: CDR1 MNHNS and CDR2 SASEGT. V dropped 5 bases and J dropped 6; count of bases not matched to a gene: 5. The CDR3 sequence is 14 residues long. The CDR3 region has the DNA TGTGCCAGCAGTCGGACAGGGGTTGGTCAGCCCCAGCATTTT. Amino acids: CASSRTGVGQPQHF.

This clone was detected once. This chain connects TRBV5-8 to TRBJ1-4; TRBD1 is a possible D gene (5 bases). V lost 1 base to trimming and J lost 6 bases, with 13 bases between them. Germline CDR1 reads SGHTS; CDR2 reads YDEGEE. The CDR3 runs 15 residues. CDR3 coding DNA: TGTGCCAGCAGCTTGTTACGGGGCGGGTATGAAAAACTGTTTTTT. It yields the protein CASSLLRGGYEKLFF. The full variable domain, rest sourced from reference TRBV5-8 and TRBJ1-4, is EAGVTQSPTHLIKTRGQQATLRCSPISGHTSVYWYQQALGLGLQFLLWYDEGEERNRGNFPPRFSGRQFPNYSSELNVNALELEDSALYLCASSLLRGGYEKLFFGSGTQLSVL.

V gene TRBV9 combines with J gene TRBJ2-2, with D uncertain. Trimming removed 1 base from V and 0 bases from J, with 7 bases in between. Germline V gives CDR1 SGDLS, CDR2 YYNGEE. The CDR3 is 15 residues long. The CDR3 reads CASSVRSSNTGELFF. In nucleotides, the CDR3 is TGTGCCAGCAGCGTACGCAGTTCGAACACCGGGGAGCTGTTTTTT.

The V gene is TRBV6-6, the J gene TRBJ2-1; the match to TRBD2 covers 8 bases. CDR3 length equals 15 residues. From germline, CDR1 is MNHNY and CDR2 SVGAGI (reference sequence). V shed 3 bases and J 12 bases; nucleotides not matched to a gene: 13. This CDR3 reads CASSYTSGGRISQFF. As DNA, the CDR3 is TGTGCCAGCAGTTATACCAGCGGGGGCCGGATTTCGCAGTTCTTC.

This clone was observed a single time. This sequence joins TRBV28 and TRBJ1-2; the D gene is possibly TRBD1 (6 bases). The germline CDR1 and CDR2 sequences are MDHEN and SYDVKM. V was shortened by 6 bases and J by 3 bases, with 20 bases between the two germline ends. The CDR3 covers 16 residues. In DNA form, the CDR3 reads TGTGCCAGCAGCTTGGCCCCGACAGGTCGGTACTATGGCTACACCTTC. Translated, it gives CASSLAPTGRYYGYTF.

The rearrangement joins TRBV5-3 to TRBJ1-5; TRBD1 agrees at 8 bases. TRBV5-3 is labeled an ORF, and its function is uncertain. This CDR3 has 16 amino acids. Trimming at V came to 4 bases and at J to 0 bases, leaving 6 bases not matched to a gene. The CDR3 bases are TGTGCCAGAAGCGGTTTACAGGGGGATAGCAATCAGCCCCAGCATTTT. This gives the protein CARSGLQGDSNQPQHF.

The chain has TRBV5-1 and TRBJ2-3; D gene ambiguous. CDR3 length equals 15 residues. Germline CDR1 and CDR2: SGHRS and YFSETQ. Trimming cost V 0 bases and J 1 base, with 9 bases left between them. The chain's CDR3 is CASSLDGSGTDTQYF. The CDR3 DNA reads as TGCGCCAGCAGCTTGGATGGCTCCGGCACAGATACGCAGTATTTT.

This chain uses TRBV5-8 with TRBJ2-3; D gene uncertain. The germline CDR1 and CDR2 sequences are SGHTS and YDEGEE. Trimming took 4 bases from V and 0 from J, leaving 6 bases between them. This CDR3 region has 13 residues. CDR3 protein: CASSIGSTDTQYF. CDR3 sequence (DNA): TGTGCCAGCAGCATCGGGAGCACAGATACGCAGTATTTT. The entire variable domain, with the rest obtained from reference TRBV5-8 and TRBJ2-3, is as follows: EAGVTQSPTHLIKTRGQQATLRCSPISGHTSVYWYQQALGLGLQFLLWYDEGEERNRGNFPPRFSGRQFPNYSSELNVNALELEDSALYLCASSIGSTDTQYFGPGTRLTVL.

This chain uses TRBV16 with TRBJ1-5; D may be TRBD1 (6 bases). Trimming took 2 bases from V and 3 from J, leaving 11 bases between them. In germline, CDR1 is KGHSY, CDR2 FQNENV. The CDR3 contains 15 residues. DNA for the CDR3: TGTGCCAGCAGCCAAACAGGGAGGCCCAATCAGCCCCAGCATTTT. Protein: CASSQTGRPNQPQHF.

With respect to this clone: This CDR3 is also generated by other DNA sequences in the sample. The chain carries TRBV10-3 and TRBJ2-1; TRBD2 agrees at 12 bases. Germline CDR1 reads ENHRY; CDR2 reads SYGVKD. CDR3 length equals 16 residues. V trimming: 4 bases; J trimming: 2 bases; junction bases outside the gene matches: 3. CDR3 coding DNA: TGTGCCATCAGTGCGACTAGCGGGGGAGCCTACAATGAGCAGTTCTTC. Protein: CAISATSGGAYNEQFF.

This clone occurred a few times. The chain employs TRBV18 and TRBJ1-6; tentatively, D is TRBD1 (5 bases). V shed 6 bases and J shed 6 bases, with 15 bases lying between them. The germline V gene encodes CDR1 KGHSH and CDR2 LQKENI. The CDR3 loop spans 15 amino acids. CDR3 in DNA: TGTGCCAGCTCCCAGAGTACTCAGGGTAATTCACCCCTCCACTTT. It translates to CASSQSTQGNSPLHF.

The CDR3 sequence is CASSYRSDFYEQYF. CDR3 bases: TGTGCCAGCAGTTACCGGTCGGATTTCTACGAGCAGTACTTC. V usage is TRBV6-5 and J usage is TRBJ2-7; D gene ambiguous. CDR1 is MNHEY, CDR2 SVGAGI, per germline. This CDR3 has 14 amino acids. Trimming shortened V by 2 bases and J by 3 bases, and 11 bases separated the two germline ends.

The chain combines TRBV2 with TRBJ2-7; D is ambiguous. Trimming removed 7 bases at V and 2 bases at J, with 12 bases between. The CDR3 spans 13 residues. Germline V lookup: CDR1 SNHLY, CDR2 FYNNEI. The CDR3 reads CASNRHPPYEQYF. The CDR3 DNA is TGTGCCAGCAACAGACACCCCCCCTACGAGCAGTACTTC.

About this clone: Other nucleotide sequences from this sample produce the same CDR3. The rearrangement joins TRBV6-1 to TRBJ1-2, with 10 bases matching TRBD1. Germline CDR1 reads MNHNS; CDR2 reads SASEGT. This CDR3 spans 14 amino acids. V was clipped by 4 bases and J by 5 bases; unmatched bases: 4. The CDR3 reads CASSGGTGVYGYTF. DNA of the CDR3: TGTGCCAGCAGTGGGGGGACAGGGGTATATGGCTACACCTTC.

This chain links TRBV10-3 with TRBJ1-1; perhaps TRBD1 as D (5 bases). From germline, CDR1 is ENHRY and CDR2 SYGVKD. The CDR3 length is 13 residues. V shed 8 bases and J shed 3 bases, with 13 bases lying between them. The CDR3 loop is CAIGRQGDTEAFF. In DNA, the CDR3 is TGTGCCATCGGACGGCAGGGAGACACTGAAGCTTTCTTT.

The genes are TRBV7-8 and TRBJ2-1; 8 nucleotides agree with TRBD2. The V gene end was trimmed by 1 base and the J gene end by 0 bases; junction bases not matched to a gene: 5. Germline V CDR1 and CDR2: SGHVS, FQNEAQ. The CDR3 runs to 17 residues. The DNA of the CDR3 is TGTGCCAGCAGCTTAGAGGCTAGCGGGCTCTCCTACAATGAGCAGTTCTTC. Translation: CASSLEASGLSYNEQFF.

The V gene is TRBV7-2, the J gene TRBJ2-7, with a possible D match to TRBD1 (6 bases). The germline V gene has CDR1 SGHTA and CDR2 FQGNSA. The CDR3 sequence is 14 residues long. Trimming removed 4 bases at V and 5 bases at J, with 15 bases between. The CDR3 region has the DNA TGTGCCAGCAGCTCCTCCACAGGGTTGAACGAGCAGTACTTC. Translated: CASSSSTGLNEQYF.

V is TRBV11-2 and J is TRBJ2-7, with a possible D match to TRBD1 (7 bases). The V gene's germline CDR1 is SGHAT and CDR2 FQNNGV. CDR3 length: 16 amino acids. V lost 2 bases to trimming and J lost 2 bases, with 16 bases between them. In DNA form, the CDR3 reads TGTGCCAGCAGCTTACCCCAGGCAGGGGGGACCTACGAGCAGTACTTC. This codes for CASSLPQAGGTYEQYF.

In the case of this clone: One end of the junction is discordant with germline, which a read error may explain. V usage is TRBV7-2 and J usage is TRBJ1-2, with D hard to call. The CDR3 covers 11 residues. Germline V gene lookup returns CDR1 SGHTA and CDR2 FQGNSA. The CDR3 nucleotides are TGTGCCAGCAGCTTAAACTCTGGCTACACCTTC. Protein sequence: CASSLNSGYTF.